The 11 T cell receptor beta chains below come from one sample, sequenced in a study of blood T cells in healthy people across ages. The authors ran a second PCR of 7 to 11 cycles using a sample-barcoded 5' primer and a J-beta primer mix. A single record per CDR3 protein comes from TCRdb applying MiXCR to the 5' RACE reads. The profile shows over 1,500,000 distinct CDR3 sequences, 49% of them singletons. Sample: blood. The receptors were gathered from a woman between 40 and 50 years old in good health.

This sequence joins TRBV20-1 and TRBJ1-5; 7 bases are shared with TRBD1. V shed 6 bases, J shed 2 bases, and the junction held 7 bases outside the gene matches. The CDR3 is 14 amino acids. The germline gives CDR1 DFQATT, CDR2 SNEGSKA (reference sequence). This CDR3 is CSAIDRVGNQPQHF. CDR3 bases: TGCAGTGCGATTGACAGGGTTGGCAATCAGCCCCAGCATTTT.

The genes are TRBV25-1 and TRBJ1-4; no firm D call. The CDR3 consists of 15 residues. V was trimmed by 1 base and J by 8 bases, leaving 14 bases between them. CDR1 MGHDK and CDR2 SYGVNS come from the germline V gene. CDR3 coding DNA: TGTGCCAGCAGTGAATTGGAACCTCCGGGGGAAAAACTGTTTTTT. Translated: CASSELEPPGEKLFF.

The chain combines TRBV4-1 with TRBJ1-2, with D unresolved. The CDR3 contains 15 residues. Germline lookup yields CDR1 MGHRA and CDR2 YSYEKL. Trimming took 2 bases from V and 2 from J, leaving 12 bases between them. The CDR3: CASSQSEPQNYGYTF. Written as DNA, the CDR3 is TGCGCCAGCAGCCAAAGCGAACCTCAAAACTATGGCTACACCTTC.

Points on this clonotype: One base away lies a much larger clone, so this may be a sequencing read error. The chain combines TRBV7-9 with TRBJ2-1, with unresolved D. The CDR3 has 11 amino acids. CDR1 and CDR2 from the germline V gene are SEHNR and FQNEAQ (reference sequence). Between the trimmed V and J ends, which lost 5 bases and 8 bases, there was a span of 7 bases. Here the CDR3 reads CASSRNHEQFF. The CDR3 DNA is TGTGCCAGCAGCCGAAACCATGAGCAGTTCTTC.

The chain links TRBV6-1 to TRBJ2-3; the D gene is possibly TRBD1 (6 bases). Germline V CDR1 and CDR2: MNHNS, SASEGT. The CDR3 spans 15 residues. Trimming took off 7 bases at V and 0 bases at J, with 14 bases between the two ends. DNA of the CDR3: TGTGCCAGCATAAATACAGGGTCTAGCACAGATACGCAGTATTTT. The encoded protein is CASINTGSSTDTQYF.

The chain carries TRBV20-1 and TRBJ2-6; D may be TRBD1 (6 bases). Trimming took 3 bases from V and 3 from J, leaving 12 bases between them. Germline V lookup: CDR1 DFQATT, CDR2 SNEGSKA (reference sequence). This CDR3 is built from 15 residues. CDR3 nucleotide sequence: TGCAGTGCTAGTCGGGGACAAATTGGGGCCAACGTCCTGACTTTC. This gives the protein CSASRGQIGANVLTF.

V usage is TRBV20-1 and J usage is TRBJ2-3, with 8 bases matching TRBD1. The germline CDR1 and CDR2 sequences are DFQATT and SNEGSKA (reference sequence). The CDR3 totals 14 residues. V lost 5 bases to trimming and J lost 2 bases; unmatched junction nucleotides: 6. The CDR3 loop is CSACKDRVTDTQYF. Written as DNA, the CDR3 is TGCAGTGCTTGCAAGGACAGGGTCACAGATACGCAGTATTTT.

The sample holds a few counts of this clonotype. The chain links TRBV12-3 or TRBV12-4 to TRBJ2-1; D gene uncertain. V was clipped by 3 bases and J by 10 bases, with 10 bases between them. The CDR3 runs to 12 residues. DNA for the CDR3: TGTGCCAGCAGTTTTAGTAGTGGGGAGCAGTTCTTC. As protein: CASSFSSGEQFF.

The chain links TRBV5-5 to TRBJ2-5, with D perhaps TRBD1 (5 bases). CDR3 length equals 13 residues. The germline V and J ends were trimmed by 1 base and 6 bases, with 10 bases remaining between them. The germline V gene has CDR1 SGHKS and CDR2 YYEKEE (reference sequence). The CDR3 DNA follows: TGTGCCAGCAGCTTGTTAGGGGAAAAGACCCAGTACTTC. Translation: CASSLLGEKTQYF.

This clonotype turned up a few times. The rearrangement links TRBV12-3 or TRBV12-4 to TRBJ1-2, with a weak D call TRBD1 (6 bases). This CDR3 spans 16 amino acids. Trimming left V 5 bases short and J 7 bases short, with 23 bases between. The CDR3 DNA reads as TGTGCCAGCAGTCGGACAGCGGGTGTTGGGGCTGCTGGCTACACCTTC. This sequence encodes CASSRTAGVGAAGYTF.

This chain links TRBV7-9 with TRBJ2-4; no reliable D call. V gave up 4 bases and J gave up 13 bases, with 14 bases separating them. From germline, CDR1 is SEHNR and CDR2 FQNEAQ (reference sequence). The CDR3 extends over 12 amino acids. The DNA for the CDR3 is TGTGCCAGCAGCTCCGCAATCCATGAGCAGTACTTC. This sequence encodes CASSSAIHEQYF.